This T cell receptor beta chain was recovered during a study of early T cells in non-severe SARS-CoV-2 infection (dated by TCRdb to about 2021). Regarding the study in general: Because TCR sequencing was done on bulk RNA from unsorted whole blood, the alpha and beta chains could not be paired. Overall results and qualifications from the work: VDJdb matching was skewed toward anti-spike CD8 responses, so virus-specific expansions were likely underestimated and private and CD4 specificities were missed.

The CDR3 sequence holds 14 residues, the cysteine and phenylalanine included. Only CDR3 DNA remains: 42 bases, in frame from the first base. Looking up the germline V gene yields CDR1 MGHRA and CDR2 YSYEKL. Trimming costs V 4 bases and J 7 bases, and their ends lie 13 bases apart. Library creation used 5' RACE. The sample was run on a NextSeq 500. To correct for sequencing error and PCR bias, the TCR library protocol tagged individual cDNA molecules with unique molecular identifiers. Both TCR alpha and beta chains were sequenced, and tight co-correlation was observed between alpha and beta sequence abundances in each sample. In the original analysis: V gene, J gene and CDR3 annotation of TCR sequences was performed with Decombinator V4. Expanded TCRs were defined as changing significantly between any two time points under a Poisson model with p below 0.0001. TCR abundances were normalised to the total number of TCRs sequenced per sample and were expressed as counts per million. TRAV1-2 paired with TRAJ12, TRAJ20 or TRAJ33 defined MAIT TCRs, while TRAV10 paired with TRAJ18 defined iNKT TCRs. VDJdb, accessed 1 November 2021, was searched for CMV, EBV and SARS-CoV-2 annotated TCRs, excluding TCRs annotated for multiple antigens. TCRdb reprocessed the public reads (quality trimming at Q25 with fastp, clone calling with MiXCR) and kept in-frame beta chains. Every distinct CDR3 protein forms one entry, paired with its most common genes and DNA. For this entry, the V and J calls and clone size follow TCRdb and not the study's own pipeline. The sample includes under 85,000 distinct CDR3 sequences, with around an eighth observed a single time. Over 2% of the sample comes from the top ten.

As for this clonotype: Which antigen it targets is not known. Base qualities are not provided; no much larger clone lies one nucleotide away.

This was a case-control study nested in a cohort of healthcare workers in London, UK, who had nasopharyngeal swab PCR tests and blood samples taken every week. Between 23 and 31 March 2020, the week of the UK lockdown, healthcare workers were enrolled and then followed up weekly for as long as 16 weeks. Material: whole blood. The clonotype comes from an adult who was a healthcare worker with PCR-confirmed SARS-CoV-2 infection or an uninfected control (not recorded which). The chain is made from TRBV4-1 and TRBJ1-4, with the D gene not clear enough to name. The CDR3 in this case is CASSRILRGEKLFF. The nucleotides read TGCGCCAGCAGCCGGATCCTGCGGGGTGAAAAACTGTTTTTT.